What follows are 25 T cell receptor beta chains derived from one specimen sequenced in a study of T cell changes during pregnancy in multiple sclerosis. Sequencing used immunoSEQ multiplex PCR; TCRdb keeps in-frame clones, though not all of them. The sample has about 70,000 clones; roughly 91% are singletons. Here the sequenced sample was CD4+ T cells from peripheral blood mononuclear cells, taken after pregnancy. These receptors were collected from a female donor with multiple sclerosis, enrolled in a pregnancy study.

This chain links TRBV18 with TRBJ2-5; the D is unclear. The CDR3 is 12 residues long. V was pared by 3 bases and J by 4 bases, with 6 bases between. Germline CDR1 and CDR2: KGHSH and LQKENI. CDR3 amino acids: CASSPPGETQYF. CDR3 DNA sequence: TGTGCCAGCTCACCCCCCGGAGAGACCCAGTACTTC. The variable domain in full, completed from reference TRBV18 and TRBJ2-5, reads NAGVMQNPRHLVRRRGQEARLRCSPMKGHSHVYWYRQLPEEGLKFMVYLQKENIIDESGMPKERFSAEFPKEGPSILRIQQVVRGDSAAYFCASSPPGETQYFGPGTRLLVL.

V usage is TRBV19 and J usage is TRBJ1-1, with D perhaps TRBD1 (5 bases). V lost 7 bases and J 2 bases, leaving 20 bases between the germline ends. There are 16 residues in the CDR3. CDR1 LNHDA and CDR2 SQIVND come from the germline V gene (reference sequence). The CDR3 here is CASTDPPGQINTEAFF. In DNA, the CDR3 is TGTGCCAGTACGGACCCGCCAGGGCAGATAAACACTGAAGCTTTCTTT.

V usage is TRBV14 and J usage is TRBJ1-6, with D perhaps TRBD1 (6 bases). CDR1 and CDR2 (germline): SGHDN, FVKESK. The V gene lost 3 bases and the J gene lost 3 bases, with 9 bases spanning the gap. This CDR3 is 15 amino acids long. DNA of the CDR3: TGTGCCAGCAGCCAGGCAGGGGTCTATAATTCACCCCTCCACTTT. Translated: CASSQAGVYNSPLHF.

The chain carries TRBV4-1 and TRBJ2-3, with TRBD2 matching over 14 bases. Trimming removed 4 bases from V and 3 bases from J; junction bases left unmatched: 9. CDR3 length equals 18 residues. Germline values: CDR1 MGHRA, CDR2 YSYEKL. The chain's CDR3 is CASSLGTSGGRATDTQYF. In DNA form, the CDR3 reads TGCGCCAGCAGCCTAGGGACTAGCGGGGGCCGCGCGACAGATACGCAGTATTTT.

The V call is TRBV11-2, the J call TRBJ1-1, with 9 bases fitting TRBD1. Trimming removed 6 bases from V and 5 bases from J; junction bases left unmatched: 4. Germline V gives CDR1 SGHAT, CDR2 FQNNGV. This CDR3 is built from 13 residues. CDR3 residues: CASRQGARTEAFF. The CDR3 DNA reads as TGTGCCAGCAGACAGGGGGCGCGAACTGAAGCTTTCTTT.

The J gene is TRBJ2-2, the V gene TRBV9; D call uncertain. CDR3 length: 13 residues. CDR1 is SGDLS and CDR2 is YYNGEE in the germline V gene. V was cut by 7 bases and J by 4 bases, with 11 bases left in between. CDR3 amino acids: CASGLGPTGELFF. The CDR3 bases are TGTGCCAGCGGCTTGGGCCCCACCGGGGAGCTGTTTTTT.

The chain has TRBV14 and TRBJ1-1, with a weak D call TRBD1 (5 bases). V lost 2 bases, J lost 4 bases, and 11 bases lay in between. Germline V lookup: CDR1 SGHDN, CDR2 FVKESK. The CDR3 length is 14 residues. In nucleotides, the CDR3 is TGTGCCAGCAGCCAATGGGGGGACGGCACTGAAGCTTTCTTT. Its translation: CASSQWGDGTEAFF.

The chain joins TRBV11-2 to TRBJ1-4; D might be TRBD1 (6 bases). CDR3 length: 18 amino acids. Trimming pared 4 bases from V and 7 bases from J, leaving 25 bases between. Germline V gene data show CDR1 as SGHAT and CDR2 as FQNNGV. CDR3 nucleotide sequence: TGTGCCAGCAGCTGGGACGCGGGGGCCCCTTTCTCCGGTGAAAAACTGTTTTTT. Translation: CASSWDAGAPFSGEKLFF.

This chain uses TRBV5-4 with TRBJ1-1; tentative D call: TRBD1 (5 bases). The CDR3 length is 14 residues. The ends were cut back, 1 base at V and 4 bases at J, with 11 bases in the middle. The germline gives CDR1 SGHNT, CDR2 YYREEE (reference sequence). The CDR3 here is CASSLQGWSTEAFF. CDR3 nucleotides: TGTGCCAGCAGCTTGCAGGGTTGGAGCACTGAAGCTTTCTTT. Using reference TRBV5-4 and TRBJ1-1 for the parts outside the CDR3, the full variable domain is ETGVTQSPTHLIKTRGQQVTLRCSSQSGHNTVSWYQQALGQGPQFIFQYYREEENGRGNFPPRFSGLQFPNYSSELNVNALELDDSALYLCASSLQGWSTEAFFGQGTRLTVV.

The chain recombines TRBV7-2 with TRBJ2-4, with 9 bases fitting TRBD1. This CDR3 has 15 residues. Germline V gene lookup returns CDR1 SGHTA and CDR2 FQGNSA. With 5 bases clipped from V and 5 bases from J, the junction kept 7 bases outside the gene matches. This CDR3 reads CASSRRTGVENIQYF. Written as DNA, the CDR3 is TGTGCCAGCAGCCGCCGGACAGGGGTAGAAAACATTCAGTACTTC.

The CDR3 here is CASSRDRAGTQYF. DNA for the CDR3: TGTGCCAGTAGTAGAGACAGGGCCGGGACCCAGTACTTC. The rearrangement uses TRBV19 and TRBJ2-5, with 7 bases aligning to TRBD1. Germline V gene lookup returns CDR1 LNHDA and CDR2 SQIVND (reference sequence). The CDR3 is 13 amino acids. V lost 4 bases to trimming and J lost 7 bases; unmatched junction nucleotides: 6.

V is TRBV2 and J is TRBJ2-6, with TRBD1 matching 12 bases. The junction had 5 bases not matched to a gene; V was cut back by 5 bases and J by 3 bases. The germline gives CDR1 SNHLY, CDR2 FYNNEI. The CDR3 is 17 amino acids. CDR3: CASSWDRGRDGANVLTF. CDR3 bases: TGTGCCAGCAGTTGGGACAGGGGGCGAGATGGGGCCAACGTCCTGACTTTC.

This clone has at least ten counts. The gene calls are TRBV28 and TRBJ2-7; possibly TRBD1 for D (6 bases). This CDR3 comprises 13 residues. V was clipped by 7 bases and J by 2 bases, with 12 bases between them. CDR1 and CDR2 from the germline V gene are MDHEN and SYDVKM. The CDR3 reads CASNPTGTYEQYF. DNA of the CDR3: TGTGCCAGCAACCCGACAGGTACCTACGAGCAGTACTTC.

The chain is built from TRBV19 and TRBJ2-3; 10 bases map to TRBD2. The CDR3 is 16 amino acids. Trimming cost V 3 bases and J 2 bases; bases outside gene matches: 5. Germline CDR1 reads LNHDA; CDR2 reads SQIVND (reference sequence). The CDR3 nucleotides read TGTGCCAGTAGTATTCCTAGCGGGGGAATCACAGATACGCAGTATTTT. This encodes CASSIPSGGITDTQYF.

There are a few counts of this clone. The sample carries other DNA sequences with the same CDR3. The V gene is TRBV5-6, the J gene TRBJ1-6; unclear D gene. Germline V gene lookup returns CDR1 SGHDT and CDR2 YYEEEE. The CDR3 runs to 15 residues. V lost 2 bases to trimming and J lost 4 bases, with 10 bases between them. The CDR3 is CASSFSGGYNSPLHF. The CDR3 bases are TGTGCCAGCAGCTTTTCGGGAGGATATAATTCACCCCTCCACTTT.

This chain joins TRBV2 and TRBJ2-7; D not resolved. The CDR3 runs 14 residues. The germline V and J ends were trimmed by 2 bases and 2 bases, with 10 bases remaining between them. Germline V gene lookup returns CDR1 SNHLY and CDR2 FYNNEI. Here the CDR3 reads CASSENPLPYEQYF. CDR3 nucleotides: TGTGCCAGCAGTGAAAACCCACTCCCCTACGAGCAGTACTTC.

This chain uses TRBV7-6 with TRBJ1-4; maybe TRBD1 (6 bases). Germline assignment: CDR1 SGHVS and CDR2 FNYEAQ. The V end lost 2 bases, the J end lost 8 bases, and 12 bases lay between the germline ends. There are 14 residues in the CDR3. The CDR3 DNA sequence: TGTGCCAGCAGCTTAAGCGGGGGCGCAGAAAAACTGTTTTTT. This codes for CASSLSGGAEKLFF.

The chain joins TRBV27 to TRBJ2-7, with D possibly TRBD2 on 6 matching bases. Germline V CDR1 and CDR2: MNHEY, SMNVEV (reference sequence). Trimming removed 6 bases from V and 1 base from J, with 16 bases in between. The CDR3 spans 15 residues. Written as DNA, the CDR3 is TGTGCCAGCAGGAGGGGAGCGGGCGGTTCCTACGAGCAGTACTTC. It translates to CASRRGAGGSYEQYF.

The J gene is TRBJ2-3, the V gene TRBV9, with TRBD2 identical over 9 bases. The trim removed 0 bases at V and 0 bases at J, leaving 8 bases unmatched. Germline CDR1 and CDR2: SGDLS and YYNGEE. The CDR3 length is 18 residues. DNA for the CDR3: TGTGCCAGCAGCGTAGGCCTAGCGGGGATCTATAGCACAGATACGCAGTATTTT. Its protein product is CASSVGLAGIYSTDTQYF.

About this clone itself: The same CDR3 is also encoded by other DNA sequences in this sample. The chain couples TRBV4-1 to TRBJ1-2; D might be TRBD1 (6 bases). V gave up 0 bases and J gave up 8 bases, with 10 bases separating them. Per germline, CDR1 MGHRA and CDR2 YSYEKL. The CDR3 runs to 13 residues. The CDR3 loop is CASSQDPGAGYTF. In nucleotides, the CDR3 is TGCGCCAGCAGCCAAGATCCAGGGGCCGGCTACACCTTC.

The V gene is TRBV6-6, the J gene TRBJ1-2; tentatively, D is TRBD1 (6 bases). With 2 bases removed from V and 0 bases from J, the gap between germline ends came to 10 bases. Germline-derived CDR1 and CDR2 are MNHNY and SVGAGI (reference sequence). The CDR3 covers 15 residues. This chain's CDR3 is CASSYQQGTNYGYTF. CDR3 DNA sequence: TGTGCCAGCAGTTACCAACAGGGAACTAACTATGGCTACACCTTC.

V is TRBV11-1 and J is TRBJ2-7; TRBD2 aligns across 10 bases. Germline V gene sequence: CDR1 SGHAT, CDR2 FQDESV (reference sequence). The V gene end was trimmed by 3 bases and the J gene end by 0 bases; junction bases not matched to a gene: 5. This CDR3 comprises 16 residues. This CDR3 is CASSFQTSGHSYEQYF. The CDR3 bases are TGTGCCAGCAGCTTCCAGACTAGCGGGCACTCCTACGAGCAGTACTTC.

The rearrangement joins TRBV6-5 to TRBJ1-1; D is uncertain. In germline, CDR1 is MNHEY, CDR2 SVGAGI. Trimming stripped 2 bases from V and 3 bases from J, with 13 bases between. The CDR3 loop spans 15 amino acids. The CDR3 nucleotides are TGTGCCAGCAGTTACGACGGCGGGGTGGACACTGAAGCTTTCTTT. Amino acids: CASSYDGGVDTEAFF.

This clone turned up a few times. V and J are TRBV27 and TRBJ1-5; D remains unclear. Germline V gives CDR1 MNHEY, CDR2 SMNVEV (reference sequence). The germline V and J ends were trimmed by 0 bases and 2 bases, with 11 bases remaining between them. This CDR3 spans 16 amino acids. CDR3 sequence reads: CASSLSPILGNQPQHF. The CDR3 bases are TGTGCCAGCAGTTTATCCCCCATATTAGGCAATCAGCCCCAGCATTTT.

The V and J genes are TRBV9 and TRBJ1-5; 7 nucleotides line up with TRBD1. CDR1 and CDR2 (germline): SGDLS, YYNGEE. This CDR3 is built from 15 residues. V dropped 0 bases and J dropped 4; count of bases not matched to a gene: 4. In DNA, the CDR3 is TGTGCCAGCAGCGTAGGAGGGGGCCGGAATCAGCCCCAGCATTTT. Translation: CASSVGGGRNQPQHF.